The text below deals with one TCR beta chain. As processed by the authors: Amplification of reference gene primers was used by the study to estimate nucleated cell counts. Some clones are missing from TCRdb's copy, which holds only in-frame ones; the method was immunoSEQ multiplex PCR. D and trimming come from the DNA, and the V and J calls and clone size come from that table. This table holds 350,000 to 450,000 clones, 85% to 90% found once. The entry originates in a study of blood T cell repertoires in COVID-19. In the study overall: Donors in the United States, Italy and Spain gave samples during acute or convalescent COVID-19. The cDNA or gDNA used as material had been derived from T cells, B-cell-depleted T cells, or PBMCs.

The CDR3 is 13 amino acids. The V gene lost 8 bases and the J gene lost 0 bases, with 12 bases spanning the gap. Germline V CDR1 and CDR2: GTSNPN, SVGIG (reference sequence). What was sequenced was peripheral blood. The rearrangement links TRBV30 to TRBJ2-3; TRBD2 is a possible D gene (5 bases). This TCR derives from a human donor in a cohort sampled during active COVID-19. CDR3 coding DNA: TGTGCCCTCAGGACTCATAGCACAGATACGCAGTATTTT. This gives the protein CALRTHSTDTQYF.